This TCR beta chain comes out of a study of cytomegalovirus exposure and HLA in healthy donors. Study information: Among 350 to 500 genotyped donors, 80% to 90% fell in the Caucasian-associated ancestry cluster.

This CDR3 is 14 amino acids long. Trimming took 0 bases from V and 5 from J, leaving 10 bases between them. Germline lookup yields CDR1 SGDLS and CDR2 YYNGEE. Worth noting for this clone: Its specificity is not known.

This PCR relied on a set of 60 Vbeta primers and 13 Jbeta primers. This table comes from immunoSEQ multiplex PCR, and its TCRdb copy is limited to in-frame clones, with some not included. The data show tens of thousands of clones, 7.5% to 8.5% seen once. Study-wide points: V- and J-gene trimming of TCR beta was linked (in a later analysis) to a missense DCLRE1C variant. Across donors, most TCRs were seen rarely, yet some public ones were widespread.

This sequence joins TRBV9 and TRBJ2-3; D remains unclear. This clonotype originated in a man in his forties or fifties in good health and CMV-seronegative. The material sequenced was PBMCs. CDR3 nucleotide sequence: TGTGCCAGCAGCGTAGTGTCCGAGCGAGATACGCAGTATTTT. This translates into CASSVVSERDTQYF.